Listed below are T cell receptor beta chains from one sample, sequenced in a study of post-analysis software for immune sequencing data. TCRdb re-derived calls from the PCR reads in MiXCR, one entry per CDR3 protein. This sample has 650,000 to 850,000 distinct CDR3 sequences, with 46% found just once. Sequencing input: blood. These receptor sequences come from a girl between 10 and 17 years old with multiple sclerosis. CDR3s include the opening cysteine and the closing phenylalanine or tryptophan. A D gene is named only where the DNA matches it firmly. The size of a clone is reported for some rows only, either as once, few or many, or as a class for expanded clones.

j_call d_call v_call clone_size cdr3_nt cdr3_aa
TRBJ2-7 TRBD1 TRBV6-2/TRBV6-3 - TGTGCTACGACAGGGGAGTTCTACGAGCAGTACTTC CATTGEFYEQYF
TRBJ2-1 TRBD2 TRBV20-1 few TGCAGTGCTTCCGGGACTAGCGATCGTTACAATGAGCAGTTCTTC CSASGTSDRYNEQFF
TRBJ2-3 - TRBV9 - TGTGCCAGCAGCGCAGTAGGGGTCAACACAGATATGCAGTATTTT CASSAVGVNTDMQYF
TRBJ2-3 TRBD2 TRBV4-1 - TGCGCCAGCAGCCAAGGAGGACTAGCTTTAGATACGCAGTATTTT CASSQGGLALDTQYF
TRBJ2-7 TRBD1 TRBV7-2 - TGTGCCAGCAGCCCTGGACAGGGGGCCCCCTACGAGCAGTACTTC CASSPGQGAPYEQYF
TRBJ2-1 - TRBV7-3 - TGTGCCAGCAGCTTAACTGCAGCCTACAATGAGCAGTTCTTC CASSLTAAYNEQFF
TRBJ2-3 - TRBV29-1 once TGCAGTGGGGGCGGAGCAGATACGCAGTATTTT CSGGGADTQYF
TRBJ1-2 - TRBV7-8 - TGTGCCAGCAGCTTAGCCGAGACAGTCTATGGCTACACCTTC CASSLAETVYGYTF
TRBJ1-5 - TRBV10-3 - TGTGCCATCGCCGAGCAGGGGCCCCCGGTTATAGGCAATCAGCCCCAGCATTTT CAIAEQGPPVIGNQPQHF
TRBJ2-3 TRBD2 TRBV15 - TGTGCCACCAGCAGGGGGACGGGGGGAAGCACAGATACGCAGTATTTT CATSRGTGGSTDTQYF
TRBJ2-3 - TRBV5-1 - TGCGCCAGCAGCTTAGGGGGAGACACAGATACGCAGTATTTT CASSLGGDTDTQYF
TRBJ2-2 TRBD1 TRBV7-3 - TGTGCCAGCAGCCCAGGGACAGGGCACACCGGGGAGCTGTTTTTT CASSPGTGHTGELFF
TRBJ1-5 - TRBV15 - TGTGCCACCAGCAGAGGGTCAGGATGGGGCAATCAGCCCCAGCATTTT CATSRGSGWGNQPQHF
TRBJ2-1 - TRBV27 few TGTGCCAGCAGTAGGACCCACCAGGGGAGGTACAATGAGCAGTTCTTC CASSRTHQGRYNEQFF
TRBJ2-3 TRBD1 TRBV9 few TGTGCCAGCAGCGCACGGACAGGGGCCGACACAGATACGCAGTATTTT CASSARTGADTDTQYF
TRBJ1-2 TRBD1 TRBV29-1 once TGCAGCGTTGAAGCCGGTGGGACAGGGCCAAACTATGGCTACACCTTC CSVEAGGTGPNYGYTF
TRBJ2-3 - TRBV10-3 few TGTGCCATCAGCATCCAACAGGGCGGGGGCACAGATACGCAGTATTTT CAISIQQGGGTDTQYF
TRBJ2-5 - TRBV4-2 - TGTGCCAGCAGCCAAGATAGGACAGCCCAAGGGACCCAGTACTTC CASSQDRTAQGTQYF
TRBJ2-7 TRBD1 TRBV29-1 few TGCAGCGTTGCCGGGACAGGGGGGACCTACGAGCAGTACTTC CSVAGTGGTYEQYF
TRBJ2-7 - TRBV10-3 - TGTGCCATCAGTGTCAACCGGGACCGAGATTCCTACGAGCAGTACTTC CAISVNRDRDSYEQYF
TRBJ2-1 - TRBV9 - TGTGCCAGCAGCGTAGCTTGGTCCGGGAGCTCCTACAATGAGCAGTTCTTC CASSVAWSGSSYNEQFF
TRBJ2-7 TRBD2 TRBV6-5 - TGTGCCAGCAGCCGGACCGGGACTAGCGTATACTACGAGCAGTACTTC CASSRTGTSVYYEQYF
TRBJ2-5 TRBD1 TRBV12-3/TRBV12-4 once TGTGCCAGCAGTTTGGGAGGACAGGGGCGAGAGACCCAGTACTTC CASSLGGQGRETQYF
TRBJ2-3 TRBD1 TRBV9 once TGTGCCAGCAGCGTTCTTCAGGGGGCCACAGATACGCAGTATTTT CASSVLQGATDTQYF
TRBJ1-1 - TRBV10-1 few TGCGCCAGCAGTGAGTCCCAGGTCGCTGAAGCTTTCTTT CASSESQVAEAFF
TRBJ1-2 TRBD1 TRBV3-1 many TGTGCCAGCAGCCAAAACAGGGGGATTGGCTATGGCTACACCTTC CASSQNRGIGYGYTF
TRBJ2-3 TRBD2 TRBV7-9 - TGTGCCAGCAGTCCCTCCGGGGGGTTGAGCACAGATATGCAGTATTTT CASSPSGGLSTDMQYF
TRBJ2-3 TRBD2 TRBV20-1 - TGCAGTGCTAGATCGGGACTAGCGGAAGGGGCTTTGACAGATACGCAGTATTTT CSARSGLAEGALTDTQYF
TRBJ1-5 - TRBV6-1 few TGTGCCAGCAGTGGACGGGACGGACGAAATCAGCCCCAGCATTTT CASSGRDGRNQPQHF